The next 30 T cell receptor beta chains were all read from a single sample in a study of CD8 T cells in ankylosing spondylitis (TCRdb year 2017). The library was prepared using 5' RACE. The instrument given in TCRdb is Illumina HiSeq 2500. The public sequencing data were trimmed at Q25 with fastp and processed into clonotypes with MiXCR by TCRdb, which kept only in-frame beta chains. Merged by CDR3 protein, the rows form single entries marked with the most common genes and DNA. The sample contains about 240,000 distinct CDR3 sequences, about 10% of them found a single time. Jointly, the top ten make up around 7% of the sample. Sequenced: blood, either unsorted or a sorted T cell fraction (not recorded which). The source is a male donor with ankylosing spondylitis or in good health (not recorded which).

A note on this clonotype: A much larger clone sits a single nucleotide away, making a read error possible. The chain recombines TRBV12-3 or TRBV12-4 with TRBJ2-7, with 8 positions matching TRBD1. The CDR3 length is 11 residues. The CDR3 reads CTSRRTGQQYF. CDR3 coding DNA: TGTACCAGCAGAAGGACAGGGCAGCAGTACTTC.

V gene TRBV12-3 or TRBV12-4 combines with J gene TRBJ1-5; D gene uncertain. The CDR3 extends over 13 amino acids. Between the trimmed V and J ends, which lost 5 bases and 1 base, there was a span of 6 bases. CDR3 nucleotide sequence: TGTGCCAGCAGTACGAACAGCAATCAGCCCCAGCATTTT. Translation gives CASSTNSNQPQHF.

Many counts were recorded for this clonotype. The chain employs TRBV15 and TRBJ1-2; TRBD1 might be the D (5 bases). The CDR3 spans 16 residues. Germline loops: CDR1 LNHNV, CDR2 YYDKDF (reference sequence). V lost 1 base, J lost 5 bases, and 17 bases lay in between. CDR3 nucleotides: TGTGCCACCAGCAGAGTTGGGTCCAGGGAGTCGTATGGCTACACCTTC. Amino acid sequence: CATSRVGSRESYGYTF.

This clonotype has a handful of counts. The genes are TRBV19 and TRBJ2-5; 15 bases align to TRBD2. The ends lost 4 bases at V and 3 bases at J; junction bases unmatched: 15. Germline CDR1 is LNHDA and CDR2 is SQIVND (reference sequence). There are 20 residues in the CDR3. The DNA of the CDR3 is TGTGCCAGTAGTAAAAAAAGCCCGGGACTAGCGGGAGGTTTAGAAGAGACCCAGTACTTC. Translated: CASSKKSPGLAGGLEETQYF.

V usage is TRBV28 and J usage is TRBJ2-1, with TRBD1 as a possible D gene (5 bases). V lost 3 bases and J lost 9, with 12 bases in between. This CDR3 is 13 amino acids long. CDR1 is MDHEN and CDR2 is SYDVKM in the germline V gene. CDR3 coding DNA: TGTGCCAGCAGTTTTGAAGGAAGGGGTGAGCAGTTCTTC. Amino acid sequence: CASSFEGRGEQFF.

Comment on this clonotype: A read error is possible here, since a much larger clone lies one base away. DNA of the CDR3: TGTGCCACCAGTGATTTGGCTAGCACCCAGTTCTTC. The encoded protein is CATSDLASTQFF. The chain has TRBV24-1 and TRBJ2-1; D is possibly TRBD2 (5 bases). V was cut by 0 bases and J by 13 bases, with 9 bases left in between. This CDR3 comprises 12 residues. The germline gives CDR1 KGHDR, CDR2 SFDVKD.

This clonotype was seen repeatedly, ten times or more. The chain links TRBV6-1 to TRBJ1-5; D perhaps matches TRBD1 (6 bases). V was trimmed by 7 bases and J by 0 bases, leaving 22 bases between them. Germline V gene lookup returns CDR1 MNHNS and CDR2 SASEGT. This CDR3 has 18 amino acids. This CDR3 reads CASTHWAGAYYSNQPQHF. The CDR3 nucleotides are TGTGCCAGCACCCACTGGGCAGGGGCATATTATAGCAATCAGCCCCAGCATTTT.

This clonotype appeared many times. This sequence joins TRBV12-3 or TRBV12-4 and TRBJ2-3; 14 bases align to TRBD2. After removal of 4 bases from V and 3 bases from J, the junction contained 3 bases not matched to a gene. This CDR3 has 16 residues. As DNA, the CDR3 is TGTGCCAGCAGTTGGACTAGCGGGGGGCCAACAGATACGCAGTATTTT. Protein: CASSWTSGGPTDTQYF.

This chain links TRBV5-1 with TRBJ2-5; a weak D match, TRBD2 (5 bases). V was trimmed by 4 bases and J by 2 bases, leaving 15 bases between them. Germline V gives CDR1 SGHRS, CDR2 YFSETQ. This CDR3 contains 15 residues. CDR3 DNA sequence: TGCGCCAGCAGCCCATCGGGGTACAGACAAGAGACCCAGTACTTC. Its translation: CASSPSGYRQETQYF.

This clonotype turned up a few times. The rearrangement uses TRBV12-3 or TRBV12-4 and TRBJ2-5; 7 nucleotides match TRBD2. V was clipped by 1 base and J by 7 bases; unmatched bases: 9. The CDR3 consists of 15 residues. CDR3 amino acids: CASSLGLAVLGTQYF. Written as DNA, the CDR3 is TGTGCCAGCAGTTTAGGTCTAGCGGTCCTCGGGACCCAGTACTTC.

This clonotype was picked up many times. V is TRBV6-1 and J is TRBJ1-2; D not resolved. The germline V and J ends were trimmed by 5 bases and 4 bases, with 11 bases remaining between them. The CDR3 loop spans 13 amino acids. Per germline, CDR1 MNHNS and CDR2 SASEGT. CDR3 loop: CASSPDWTYGYTF. The CDR3 DNA reads TGTGCCAGCAGTCCGGACTGGACCTATGGCTACACCTTC.

This clonotype was seen repeatedly, ten times or more. The chain carries TRBV20-1 and TRBJ2-5; D gene uncertain. Germline CDR1 DFQATT, CDR2 SNEGSKA (reference sequence). V shed 3 bases and J shed 7 bases, with 18 bases lying between them. This CDR3 contains 14 residues. Here the CDR3 reads CSASLTSGLGTQYF. CDR3 DNA sequence: TGCAGTGCTAGTTTAACCTCAGGCTTGGGGACCCAGTACTTC.

This clonotype appeared a few times. This chain uses TRBV5-1 with TRBJ2-3, with 13 bases matching TRBD2. CDR1 SGHRS and CDR2 YFSETQ come from the germline V gene. The CDR3 length is 16 residues. V lost 4 bases to trimming and J lost 4 bases; unmatched junction nucleotides: 6. The CDR3 region has the DNA TGCGCCAGCAGCCTGGGACTAGCGGGAATGGCAGATACGCAGTATTTT. It translates to CASSLGLAGMADTQYF.

This clonotype was detected ten times or more. This chain links TRBV5-1 with TRBJ2-1; TRBD2 might be the D (5 bases). This CDR3 has 15 amino acids. Trimming pared 3 bases from V and 6 bases from J, leaving 16 bases between. Germline V gene lookup returns CDR1 SGHRS and CDR2 YFSETQ. Here the CDR3 reads CASSSHGVVGNEQFF. CDR3 coding DNA: TGCGCCAGCAGCTCACACGGGGTCGTCGGCAATGAGCAGTTCTTC.

This clonotype has a count of ten or more. J is TRBJ2-3 and V is TRBV6-2 or TRBV6-3; 9 bases align to TRBD2. J was trimmed by 6 bases and V by 7 bases; bases with no gene match: 8. Germline V gene lookup returns CDR1 MNHEY and CDR2 SVGEGT. CDR3 size: 14 residues. CDR3 sequence: CASNGGRASDTQYF. The CDR3 DNA reads TGTGCCAGCAATGGCGGGAGGGCCTCCGATACGCAGTATTTT.

The chain carries TRBV6-2 or TRBV6-3 and TRBJ2-2; 10 bases are a match to TRBD1. This CDR3 has 15 amino acids. The germline V gene has CDR1 MNHEY and CDR2 SVGEGT. The junction had 7 bases not matched to a gene; V was cut back by 6 bases and J by 6 bases. In nucleotides, the CDR3 is TGTGCCAGCAGCCGGGGACAGGGGCTCGCCGGGGAGCTGTTTTTT. Protein product: CASSRGQGLAGELFF.

This clonotype was seen ten or more times. The rearrangement links TRBV7-8 to TRBJ2-3; D is unclear. V was pared by 2 bases and J by 3 bases, with 12 bases between. Germline V CDR1 and CDR2: SGHVS, FQNEAQ. The CDR3 sequence is 15 residues long. The CDR3 here is CASSLKGSGTDTQYF. The DNA of the CDR3 is TGTGCCAGCAGCTTAAAGGGCTCCGGGACAGATACGCAGTATTTT.

This clonotype was counted ten times or more. V is TRBV11-1 and J is TRBJ2-1; either TRBD1 or TRBD2 may fit D (5 bases each). In germline, CDR1 is SGHAT, CDR2 FQDESV (reference sequence). The CDR3 is made up of 16 amino acids. V lost 3 bases and J 10 bases, leaving 22 bases between the germline ends. This CDR3 reads CASSLWGRGVTVEQFF. CDR3 sequence (DNA): TGTGCCAGCAGCTTGTGGGGGAGAGGAGTAACGGTGGAGCAGTTCTTC.

The chain's CDR3 is CASSLGAGGTGEQYF. The CDR3 DNA reads as TGTGCCAGCAGTTTAGGGGCTGGTGGAACTGGCGAGCAGTACTTC. The chain employs TRBV27 and TRBJ2-7; perhaps TRBD1 as D (5 bases). The ends were cut back, 2 bases at V and 6 bases at J, with 17 bases in the middle. CDR1 MNHEY and CDR2 SMNVEV come from the germline V gene (reference sequence). The CDR3 totals 15 residues.

This clonotype was counted many times. The chain links TRBV20-1 to TRBJ2-1; no clear D gene. The CDR3 is made up of 16 amino acids. The V gene's germline CDR1 is DFQATT and CDR2 SNEGSKA (reference sequence). V was clipped by 3 bases and J by 6 bases, with 21 bases between them. Written as DNA, the CDR3 is TGCAGTGCTAGTCCTACCGGGTCCGGCGGACGCAATGAGCAGTTCTTC. The encoded protein is CSASPTGSGGRNEQFF.

This clonotype was observed a few times. V is TRBV12-3 or TRBV12-4 and J is TRBJ1-1; D ambiguous. Trimming left V 3 bases short and J 0 bases short, with 11 bases between. There are 15 residues in the CDR3. The CDR3 nucleotides read TGTGCCAGCAGTTTTAGACGGACGTTGAACACTGAAGCTTTCTTT. Its protein product is CASSFRRTLNTEAFF.

This clonotype was found many times. The CDR3 here is CASSVEDSAGTDTQYF. In DNA, the CDR3 is TGTGCCAGCAGCGTAGAGGACTCCGCGGGCACAGATACGCAGTATTTT. This sequence joins TRBV9 and TRBJ2-3, with TRBD2 as a possible D gene (5 bases). The germline V and J ends were trimmed by 0 bases and 1 base, with 12 bases remaining between them. Per the germline V gene, CDR1 is SGDLS and CDR2 is YYNGEE. The CDR3 contains 16 residues.

This clonotype was observed at least ten times. J is TRBJ1-2 and V is TRBV15, with a possible D match to TRBD1 (5 bases). V lost 8 bases to trimming and J lost 1 base, with 8 bases between them. In germline, CDR1 is LNHNV, CDR2 YYDKDF (reference sequence). The length of the CDR3 is 12 residues. The CDR3, as DNA: TGTGCCACCTGGGGGGATAACTATGGCTACACCTTC. This codes for CATWGDNYGYTF.

In its sample, this clonotype was seen many times. The genes are TRBV20-1 and TRBJ1-2; D is possibly TRBD1 (6 bases). The ends were cut back, 3 bases at V and 4 bases at J, with 15 bases in the middle. This CDR3 region has 14 residues. Germline loops: CDR1 DFQATT, CDR2 SNEGSKA (reference sequence). CDR3 loop: CSARGPGRGYGYTF. The DNA for the CDR3 is TGCAGTGCTAGGGGACCGGGCAGGGGCTATGGCTACACCTTC.

This clonotype was picked up many times. The chain has TRBV27 and TRBJ1-6; 9 nucleotides match TRBD1. V gave up 6 bases and J gave up 5 bases; unmatched junction bases: 8. In germline, CDR1 is MNHEY, CDR2 SMNVEV (reference sequence). The CDR3 runs 16 residues. CDR3 sequence: CASRRGQGSNNSPLHF. The CDR3 DNA follows: TGTGCCAGCAGACGCGGACAGGGGTCGAATAATTCACCCCTCCACTTT.

In its sample, this clonotype was seen many times. The chain is built from TRBV12-3 or TRBV12-4 and TRBJ2-2; D is possibly TRBD2 (6 bases). The CDR3 totals 15 residues. The V end was cut by 2 bases, the J end by 6 bases, with 13 bases between. CDR3 in amino acids: CASSLSAGSAGELFF. The CDR3 DNA sequence: TGTGCCAGCAGTTTATCGGCGGGGAGCGCCGGGGAGCTGTTTTTT.

This clonotype has a handful of counts. The CDR3 loop reads CASSPSPGLRAPEQFF. The CDR3 nucleotides read TGTGCCAGCAGCCCGTCTCCGGGACTACGGGCACCAGAGCAGTTCTTC. The genes are TRBV11-2 and TRBJ2-1; 7 nucleotides align to TRBD2. J lost 10 bases, V lost 5 bases, and 17 bases had no gene match. Germline V CDR1 and CDR2: SGHAT, FQNNGV. This CDR3 is built from 16 residues.

This sequence joins TRBV20-1 and TRBJ2-5; 8 bases match TRBD1. The CDR3 extends over 14 amino acids. Germline CDR1 reads DFQATT; CDR2 reads SNEGSKA (reference sequence). After removal of 3 bases from V and 5 bases from J, the junction contained 8 bases not matched to a gene. Written as DNA, the CDR3 is TGCAGTGCTAGGATCAGGGGGCGGTGGGAGACCCAGTACTTC. It is translated as CSARIRGRWETQYF.

This clonotype was seen ten or more times. The chain joins TRBV12-3 or TRBV12-4 to TRBJ2-5, with D unresolved. CDR3 length equals 11 residues. V lost 3 bases to trimming and J lost 5 bases, with 4 bases between them. This CDR3 reads CASSFGETQYF. The CDR3 coding sequence is TGTGCCAGCAGTTTCGGGGAGACCCAGTACTTC.

Turning to this clonotype: At one boundary the junction diverges from the germline segment, which might be a read error. This rearrangement joins TRBV7-9 to TRBJ2-7; D is perhaps TRBD1 (5 bases). This CDR3 is 12 amino acids long. The germline gives CDR1 SEHNR, CDR2 FQNEAQ (reference sequence). In nucleotides, the CDR3 is TGTACCAGCAGCTTTCAGGGCAACGAGCAGTACTTC. This gives the protein CTSSFQGNEQYF.